These 3 T cell receptor beta chains originate from one sample sequenced in a study of T cell repertoires in cytomegalovirus infection. One entry per CDR3 protein, called by TCRdb with MiXCR from the reads. Seen here are some 920,000 distinct CDR3 sequences, roughly 31% observed once, and the top ten hold 13%. Which antigens these TCRs recognize remains unknown. The starting material was cultured CD8+ T cells from PBMCs, obtained from culture after CMV antigen stimulation. These receptor sequences come from a human donor in good health (CMV status not recorded). Some clones in this sample may be carry-over from other donors' samples.

Notes on this clonotype: A much larger clone differs from this one at a single base, so this may be a read error. The V call is TRBV7-2, the J call TRBJ2-3, with 9 bases matching TRBD2. Germline CDR1 SGHTA, CDR2 FQGNSA. The CDR3 totals 16 residues. The CDR3 protein is CASSRSGGPPTNTQYF. CDR3 nucleotide sequence: TGTGCCAGCAGCCGTAGCGGGGGTCCCCCCACAAATACGCAGTATTTT.

The chain recombines TRBV7-9 with TRBJ2-7; TRBD1 matches 7 bases. The germline V gene encodes CDR1 SEHNR and CDR2 FQNEAQ (reference sequence). This CDR3 contains 17 residues. The ends lost 2 bases at V and 3 bases at J; junction bases unmatched: 13. For the CDR3, the DNA is TGTGCCAGCAGCTTACCCTCCACAGGGGCCCTAGTCTACGAGCAGTACTTC. Translated: CASSLPSTGALVYEQYF.

This chain joins TRBV5-6 and TRBJ2-7; possible D gene TRBD2, 5 bases. The CDR3 contains 14 residues. From germline, CDR1 is SGHDT and CDR2 YYEEEE. Trimming took 7 bases from V and 1 from J, leaving 15 bases between them. This CDR3 reads CASWRSYGSYEQYV. For the CDR3, the DNA is TGTGCCAGCTGGAGGAGCTATGGATCCTACGAGCAGTACGTC.